The subject of this entry is one T cell receptor (beta chain). This sample is part of a study of blood T cell repertoires in COVID-19. Across the study: Researchers got acute and convalescent COVID-19 samples from the United States, Italy and Spain. T cells, B-cell-depleted T cells, or PBMCs provided the cDNA or gDNA that served as material.

V lost 2 bases and J lost 0, with 14 bases in between. This CDR3 spans 17 amino acids. Germline V gene data show CDR1 as PRHDT and CDR2 as FYEKMQ (reference sequence). Study processing details: Reference gene primer amplification gave nucleated cell count estimates. The assay was immunoSEQ multiplex PCR, and TCRdb's table has in-frame clones only and misses some. V and J calls plus clone size are reproduced from that table; the DNA served to infer D and trimming. This table holds about 160,000 clones, over 80% found once. The chain carries TRBV13 and TRBJ2-1; possible D gene TRBD1, 5 bases. Material for sequencing was peripheral blood. This sequence was found in a woman aged 45 to 65 with acute or convalescent COVID-19. The DNA for the CDR3 is TGTGCCAGCAGCTTATGGCTTTCGGACATCTCCTACAATGAGCAGTTCTTC. Translated, it gives CASSLWLSDISYNEQFF. The entire variable domain, with the rest obtained from reference TRBV13 and TRBJ2-1, is as follows: AAGVIQSPRHLIKEKRETATLKCYPIPRHDTVYWYQQGPGQDPQFLISFYEKMQSDKGSIPDRFSAQQFSDYHSELNMSSLELGDSALYFCASSLWLSDISYNEQFFGPGTRLTVL.